Presented here are 27 T cell receptor beta chains from one specimen sequenced in a study of shared clonotypes between healthy human individuals (dated by TCRdb to the early 2020s). For the CD8 naive samples, CD45RO-negative cells were positively selected for CCR7, yielding a CD45RA+CCR7+ population from which TemRA cells were excluded. The library was built by means of the immunoSEQ multiplex PCR assay. TCRdb provides this immuneACCESS table in a form limited to in-frame rearrangements. Some clones are lacking; in checked studies, under half of them reflect an unresolved V gene, and why the rest are absent is not known. The sample table lists over 2 million clones, roughly 94% of them with a count of one. The ten largest clones take up 0.85% to 1.2% of the sample. The specimen sequenced was naive CD8+ T cells sorted from blood. The cell subset or site label corresponds to: CD45RA+CCR7+. These receptors were taken from a man aged 18-30 years in good health.

The CDR3 protein is CASSFGGLYNEQFF. The CDR3 DNA reads as TGTGCCAGCAGTTTTGGCGGCCTTTACAATGAGCAGTTCTTC. The chain is built from TRBV27 and TRBJ2-1, with unresolved D. Trimming took off 3 bases at V and 4 bases at J, with 10 bases between the two ends. CDR1 and CDR2 from the germline V gene are MNHEY and SMNVEV (reference sequence). CDR3 length equals 14 residues.

The rearrangement uses TRBV13 and TRBJ2-7; TRBD1 matches at 12 bases. J gave up 7 bases and V 5 bases, and 9 bases lay outside the gene matches. CDR3 length: 15 amino acids. Germline V gene sequence: CDR1 PRHDT, CDR2 FYEKMQ (reference sequence). CDR3 amino acids: CASSAPGQGAGEQYF. Here the CDR3 DNA reads TGTGCCAGCAGCGCACCGGGACAGGGGGCGGGGGAGCAGTACTTC.

On this clone itself: Distinct nucleotide sequences in the sample also encode this CDR3. The chain has TRBV11-2 and TRBJ1-5; D not resolved. Germline V gene data show CDR1 as SGHAT and CDR2 as FQNNGV. Between the trimmed V and J ends, which lost 0 bases and 5 bases, there was a span of 5 bases. There are 13 residues in the CDR3. CDR3 in DNA: TGTGCCAGCAGCTTAGATGGGGATCAGCCCCAGCATTTT. Amino acid sequence: CASSLDGDQPQHF.

The chain has TRBV29-1 and TRBJ2-1; 7 nucleotides match TRBD1. Germline trimming cut 0 bases from V and 4 bases from J; bases unmatched to any gene: 6. Germline V gene data show CDR1 as SQVTM and CDR2 as ANQGSEA. CDR3 size: 15 residues. The CDR3 nucleotides are TGCAGCGTTGAAGATCCCGGGACAGCTTACAATGAGCAGTTCTTC. The encoded protein is CSVEDPGTAYNEQFF.

The chain has TRBV2 and TRBJ2-3; 8 bases agree with TRBD1. V gave up 11 bases and J gave up 0 bases; unmatched junction bases: 4. The CDR3 covers 13 residues. CDR1 is SNHLY, CDR2 FYNNEI, per germline. CDR3 DNA: TGTGCCGACAGGGGACAGAGCACAGATACGCAGTATTTT. Protein: CADRGQSTDTQYF.

This chain links TRBV2 with TRBJ1-2; a possible D gene is TRBD1 (6 bases). Germline V gene data show CDR1 as SNHLY and CDR2 as FYNNEI. This CDR3 comprises 12 residues. V lost 9 bases and J 6 bases, leaving 14 bases between the germline ends. The CDR3 DNA reads TGTGCCAGTGCTGGAGGGGGGGATGGCTACACCTTC. Protein sequence: CASAGGGDGYTF.

This clone was observed a single time. This chain uses TRBV28 with TRBJ1-5; no clear D. Looked up from germline, CDR1 is MDHEN and CDR2 is SYDVKM. The CDR3 totals 12 residues. Trimming removed 8 bases from V and 1 base from J, with 6 bases in between. The CDR3 sequence is CASQDSNQPQHF. The CDR3 DNA follows: TGTGCCAGCCAAGACAGCAATCAGCCCCAGCATTTT.

The rearrangement joins TRBV27 to TRBJ2-3, with 8 bases identical to TRBD2. The CDR3 sequence is 14 residues long. V was clipped by 10 bases and J by 6 bases; unmatched bases: 12. Germline V gives CDR1 MNHEY, CDR2 SMNVEV (reference sequence). This CDR3 is CATAAAGGDDTQYF. CDR3 coding DNA: TGTGCCACCGCGGCGGCGGGGGGCGACGATACGCAGTATTTT.

A word on this clone: The same CDR3 also results from other DNA sequences found in this sample. The chain uses TRBV5-1 and TRBJ2-1, with D possibly TRBD2 on 5 matching bases. Trimming left V 0 bases short and J 0 bases short, with 7 bases between. The V gene's germline CDR1 is SGHRS and CDR2 YFSETQ. CDR3 length: 15 residues. In DNA form, the CDR3 reads TGCGCCAGCAGCTTGGATGGGAGCTCCTACAATGAGCAGTTCTTC. Translated: CASSLDGSSYNEQFF.

J is TRBJ1-1 and V is TRBV30; D not certain. The V and J ends lost 1 base and 3 bases respectively, with 6 bases between them. This CDR3 region has 12 residues. In germline, CDR1 is GTSNPN, CDR2 SVGIG (reference sequence). The CDR3 nucleotides are TGTGCCTGGAGTGGGGAATACACTGAAGCTTTCTTT. It encodes CAWSGEYTEAFF. Full variable domain (rest looked up from reference TRBV30 and TRBJ1-1): SQTIHQWPATLVQPVGSPLSLECTVEGTSNPNLYWYRQAAGRGLQLLFYSVGIGQISSEVPQNLSASRPQDRQFILSSKKLLLSDSGFYLCAWSGEYTEAFFGQGTRLTVV.

This sequence joins TRBV7-9 and TRBJ2-7; D is uncertain. CDR1 and CDR2 from the germline V gene are SEHNR and FQNEAQ (reference sequence). This CDR3 comprises 16 residues. Trimming left V 5 bases short and J 0 bases short, with 17 bases between. CDR3 amino acids: CASSNSNSPHSYEQYF. The CDR3 region has the DNA TGTGCCAGCAGCAATTCCAACAGCCCCCACTCCTACGAGCAGTACTTC.

The rearrangement links TRBV11-2 to TRBJ2-1; the match to TRBD1 covers 9 bases. Germline loops: CDR1 SGHAT, CDR2 FQNNGV. This CDR3 region has 17 residues. The V gene end was trimmed by 1 base and the J gene end by 7 bases; junction bases not matched to a gene: 11. The CDR3 reads CASSLVVGQGLYNEQFF. CDR3 bases: TGTGCCAGCAGCTTAGTAGTTGGACAGGGGCTTTATAATGAGCAGTTCTTC.

This rearrangement joins TRBV7-9 to TRBJ2-5, with 10 bases lining up with TRBD2. Germline CDR1 is SEHNR and CDR2 is FQNEAQ (reference sequence). The V gene end was trimmed by 2 bases and the J gene end by 3 bases; junction bases not matched to a gene: 3. The length of the CDR3 is 15 residues. The CDR3 is CASSLPSGREETQYF. CDR3 sequence (DNA): TGTGCCAGCAGCTTACCGAGCGGGAGGGAAGAGACCCAGTACTTC.

The V call is TRBV9, the J call TRBJ1-3, with D possibly matching TRBD1 (5 bases). V lost 0 bases and J 1 base, leaving 14 bases between the germline ends. Germline V gives CDR1 SGDLS, CDR2 YYNGEE. The CDR3 is made up of 17 amino acids. CDR3 loop: CASSVEGDGGSGNTIYF. The CDR3 DNA sequence: TGTGCCAGCAGCGTAGAAGGGGATGGGGGTTCTGGAAACACCATATATTTT.

The V gene is TRBV20-1, the J gene TRBJ1-6; D uncertain. Germline CDR1 DFQATT, CDR2 SNEGSKA (reference sequence). The germline V and J ends were trimmed by 6 bases and 12 bases, with 9 bases remaining between them. The CDR3 runs to 10 residues. CDR3 protein: CSAEKGPLHF. CDR3 coding DNA: TGCAGTGCCGAGAAGGGACCCCTCCACTTT.

This clone was observed a few times. Other DNA sequences from this sample encode an identical CDR3 as well. In DNA form, the CDR3 reads TGTGCCAGCAGCTTAGGAAATTCACCCCTCCACTTT. Translating gives CASSLGNSPLHF. The V gene is TRBV7-9, the J gene TRBJ1-6; no reliable D call. The CDR3 runs 12 residues. V shed 1 base and J shed 7 bases, with 2 bases lying between them. Germline CDR1 reads SEHNR; CDR2 reads FQNEAQ (reference sequence).

The chain is built from TRBV5-1 and TRBJ2-7, with D perhaps assigned TRBD1 or TRBD2 (6 bases each). V was shortened by 4 bases and J by 7 bases, with 9 bases between the two germline ends. The CDR3 runs to 11 residues. Germline values: CDR1 SGHRS, CDR2 YFSETQ. CDR3 in amino acids: CASSVGGEQYF. CDR3 nucleotide sequence: TGCGCCAGCAGCGTAGGGGGGGAGCAGTACTTC.

The chain combines TRBV30 with TRBJ1-2; tentative D call: TRBD1 (6 bases). This CDR3 spans 13 amino acids. Germline CDR1 and CDR2: GTSNPN and SVGIG (reference sequence). Trimming cost V 2 bases and J 8 bases, with 15 bases left between them. The CDR3 region is CAWSLSGADGYTF. The CDR3 nucleotides read TGTGCCTGGAGTTTGTCAGGGGCGGACGGCTACACCTTC.

The chain carries TRBV28 and TRBJ2-7; D is unresolved. The CDR3 contains 13 residues. V gave up 6 bases and J gave up 2 bases, with 11 bases separating them. Per germline, CDR1 MDHEN and CDR2 SYDVKM. In nucleotides, the CDR3 is TGTGCCAGCAGATCCAGGCGGACCTACGAGCAGTACTTC. Its protein is CASRSRRTYEQYF.

A remark on this clone: This same CDR3 is encoded by further DNA sequences in the sample. The chain joins TRBV6-6 to TRBJ1-1; weak D call: TRBD1 (5 bases). The germline V and J ends were trimmed by 0 bases and 3 bases, with 8 bases remaining between them. Per the germline V gene, CDR1 is MNHNY and CDR2 is SVGAGI (reference sequence). This CDR3 is built from 14 residues. The CDR3 nucleotides read TGTGCCAGCAGTTACTCTGAAGGGGACACTGAAGCTTTCTTT. It codes for CASSYSEGDTEAFF.

V is TRBV5-6 and J is TRBJ2-7; 12 bases are a match to TRBD1. The CDR3 contains 16 residues. V trimming: 4 bases; J trimming: 4 bases; junction bases outside the gene matches: 9. Germline V gene lookup returns CDR1 SGHDT and CDR2 YYEEEE. CDR3 nucleotides: TGTGCCAGCAGCGCCACCGGGACAGGGGGCTTATACGAGCAGTACTTC. Translated: CASSATGTGGLYEQYF. The full variable domain, in which reference TRBV5-6 and TRBJ2-7 provide the parts outside the CDR3, is DAGVTQSPTHLIKTRGQQVTLRCSPKSGHDTVSWYQQALGQGPQFIFQYYEEEERQRGNFPDRFSGHQFPNYSSELNVNALLLGDSALYLCASSATGTGGLYEQYFGPGTRLTVT.

V and J are TRBV19 and TRBJ2-1, with a tentative D call TRBD1 (5 bases). The germline V gene encodes CDR1 LNHDA and CDR2 SQIVND (reference sequence). With 5 bases removed from V and 8 bases from J, the gap between germline ends came to 13 bases. This CDR3 has 13 residues. As DNA, the CDR3 is TGTGCCAGTAGTTCCCGGACCAGGGATGAGCAGTTCTTC. Its protein is CASSSRTRDEQFF.

The chain joins TRBV6-1 to TRBJ1-1; D uncertain. From germline, CDR1 is MNHNS and CDR2 SASEGT. The CDR3 covers 14 residues. V was shortened by 1 base and J by 5 bases, with 11 bases between the two germline ends. The CDR3 protein is CASSEVGLWTEAFF. For the CDR3, the DNA is TGTGCCAGCAGTGAAGTAGGGTTATGGACTGAAGCTTTCTTT.

The chain couples TRBV27 to TRBJ2-1; no definite D call. The ends were cut back, 6 bases at V and 6 bases at J, with 9 bases in the middle. The V gene's germline CDR1 is MNHEY and CDR2 SMNVEV (reference sequence). The CDR3 covers 12 residues. CDR3 nucleotides: TGTGCCAGCAGGACTCGTGCCAATGAGCAGTTCTTC. It specifies CASRTRANEQFF.

This clone was recorded only once. The chain links TRBV6-5 to TRBJ2-7; D uncertain. Trimming stripped 8 bases from V and 6 bases from J, with 11 bases between. The CDR3 is 11 amino acids. The germline gives CDR1 MNHEY, CDR2 SVGAGI. The CDR3 spells CASESGLEQYF. CDR3 nucleotide sequence: TGTGCCAGCGAAAGTGGGCTCGAGCAGTACTTC.

This chain connects TRBV9 to TRBJ1-1, with D possibly being TRBD1 (6 bases). Between the trimmed V and J ends, which lost 4 bases and 9 bases, there was a span of 13 bases. The CDR3 is 12 residues long. Per germline, CDR1 SGDLS and CDR2 YYNGEE. This chain's CDR3 is CASSSSGGQAFF. DNA of the CDR3: TGTGCCAGCAGCTCCTCGGGGGGGCAAGCTTTCTTT.

The V gene is TRBV6-6, the J gene TRBJ2-3, with D perhaps matching TRBD1 (5 bases). This CDR3 has 14 residues. Germline CDR1 is MNHNY and CDR2 is SVGAGI (reference sequence). Trimming cost V 2 bases and J 4 bases, with 10 bases left between them. DNA for the CDR3: TGTGCCAGCAGTTACGTTACCAGGGCAGATACGCAGTATTTT. This gives the protein CASSYVTRADTQYF.